The 27 T cell receptor beta chains below all came from one sample that was sequenced in a study of blood T cell repertoires in COVID-19. Generated by immunoSEQ multiplex PCR, the TCRdb table keeps only in-frame clones and is missing some. The table records tens of thousands of clones, roughly 82% of them present only once. Sequencing used peripheral blood. The receptors here all came from a woman older than 75 with acute or convalescent COVID-19.

This clone was counted ten times or more. The J gene is TRBJ1-6, the V gene TRBV18; possible D gene TRBD1, 5 bases. The CDR3 is 14 residues long. CDR1 and CDR2 from the germline V gene are KGHSH and LQKENI. V was pared by 6 bases and J by 2 bases, with 8 bases between. CDR3 DNA: TGTGCCAGCTCGGGGGGAACCTATAATTCACCCCTCCACTTT. This sequence encodes CASSGGTYNSPLHF.

This chain connects TRBV29-1 to TRBJ2-3, with unresolved D. This CDR3 is 15 amino acids long. Germline lookup yields CDR1 SQVTM and CDR2 ANQGSEA. The V and J ends lost 8 bases and 7 bases respectively, with 25 bases between them. The CDR3 DNA is TGCAGCACCGTGACCGTGGGCGCCCCCCTTAATACGCAGTATTTT. Protein product: CSTVTVGAPLNTQYF.

The chain is built from TRBV6-5 and TRBJ1-2; possibly TRBD1 for D (6 bases). Trimming shortened V by 5 bases and J by 2 bases, and 12 bases separated the two germline ends. Germline loops: CDR1 MNHEY, CDR2 SVGAGI. The CDR3 is made up of 14 amino acids. The CDR3 bases are TGTGCCAGCAGTCTAAGGACAGCGAACTATGGCTACACCTTC. Protein: CASSLRTANYGYTF.

The rearrangement joins TRBV12-3 or TRBV12-4 to TRBJ2-7, with 7 bases lining up with TRBD1. The CDR3 is 13 residues long. J gave up 3 bases and V 4 bases, and 3 bases lay outside the gene matches. CDR3 sequence reads: CASSSGQYYEQYF. For the CDR3, the DNA is TGTGCCAGCAGTTCGGGACAGTACTACGAGCAGTACTTC.

The gene calls are TRBV19 and TRBJ1-3; D may be TRBD1 (5 bases). This CDR3 is built from 16 residues. Germline CDR1 reads LNHDA; CDR2 reads SQIVND (reference sequence). The V gene lost 5 bases and the J gene lost 0 bases, with 14 bases spanning the gap. CDR3 residues: CASSFLGGPSGNTIYF. DNA for the CDR3: TGTGCCAGTAGTTTTCTCGGGGGACCCTCTGGAAACACCATATATTTT.

This chain connects TRBV3-1 (or the pseudogene TRBV3-2) to TRBJ2-1; TRBD2 is a possible D gene (5 bases). The CDR3 consists of 14 residues. V was shortened by 5 bases and J by 5 bases, with 13 bases between the two germline ends. CDR1 and CDR2 (germline): LGHDT, YNNKEL (reference sequence). The CDR3 DNA sequence: TGTGCCAGCAGCAGCGGCCCCGGGAACAATGAGCAGTTCTTC. The encoded protein is CASSSGPGNNEQFF.

The rearrangement joins TRBV5-5 to TRBJ1-1; 8 nucleotides match TRBD1. The CDR3 loop spans 15 amino acids. The V and J ends lost 2 bases and 4 bases, in that order; junction bases with no gene match: 7. CDR1 and CDR2 from the germline V gene are SGHKS and YYEKEE (reference sequence). The CDR3 sequence is CASSLFATGGTEAFF. Here the CDR3 DNA reads TGTGCCAGCAGCTTATTCGCAACAGGGGGCACTGAAGCTTTCTTT.

The J gene is TRBJ2-3, the V gene TRBV18; TRBD1 matches 7 bases. This CDR3 is 17 amino acids long. With 5 bases clipped from V and 2 bases from J, the junction kept 13 bases outside the gene matches. CDR1 is KGHSH, CDR2 LQKENI, per germline. Here the CDR3 DNA reads TGTGCCAGCTCAGCCATCGTGACAGGGTTTTTCACAGATACGCAGTATTTT. Amino acids: CASSAIVTGFFTDTQYF.

The chain carries TRBV6-4 and TRBJ1-1; 7 bases align to TRBD1. The trim removed 6 bases at V and 1 base at J, leaving 2 bases unmatched. Per the germline V gene, CDR1 is MRHNA and CDR2 is SNTAGT. CDR3 length: 13 residues. The CDR3 loop is CASRQGWNTEAFF. CDR3 in DNA: TGTGCCAGCAGACAGGGGTGGAACACTGAAGCTTTCTTT.

CDR3 sequence: CASSNTRYSYEQYF. DNA for the CDR3: TGTGCCAGTAGTAATACCCGCTACTCCTACGAGCAGTACTTC. The chain recombines TRBV19 with TRBJ2-7, with D unresolved. CDR1 LNHDA and CDR2 SQIVND come from the germline V gene (reference sequence). The V gene lost 4 bases and the J gene lost 0 bases, with 10 bases spanning the gap. The CDR3 is 14 amino acids.

The chain is built from TRBV7-2 and TRBJ2-3; 11 bases map to TRBD1. The V segment lost 8 bases and the J segment 6 bases; nucleotides outside the gene matches: 10. The CDR3 has 15 residues. The germline V gene has CDR1 SGHTA and CDR2 FQGNSA. The CDR3 here is CASGRAGTGGDTQYF. In nucleotides, the CDR3 is TGTGCCAGCGGGCGCGCCGGGACAGGGGGGGATACGCAGTATTTT.

This rearrangement joins TRBV5-1 to TRBJ1-6, with TRBD1 matching 7 bases. The CDR3 totals 17 residues. Germline loops: CDR1 SGHRS, CDR2 YFSETQ. V dropped 0 bases and J dropped 6; count of bases not matched to a gene: 9. As DNA, the CDR3 is TGCGCCAGCAGCTTGGAGCGCACAGGGGCGACTAATTCACCCCTCCACTTT. It codes for CASSLERTGATNSPLHF. Full variable domain (rest looked up from reference TRBV5-1 and TRBJ1-6): KAGVTQTPRYLIKTRGQQVTLSCSPISGHRSVSWYQQTPGQGLQFLFEYFSETQRNKGNFPGRFSGRQFSNSRSEMNVSTLELGDSALYLCASSLERTGATNSPLHFGNGTRLTVT.

This chain joins TRBV12-3 or TRBV12-4 and TRBJ1-2; no firm D call. Trimming cost V 3 bases and J 7 bases, with 12 bases left between them. The CDR3 runs to 13 residues. The CDR3 DNA is TGTGCCAGCAGTTTTCTCTTTGTGGCTGGCTACACCTTC. Translation: CASSFLFVAGYTF.

The chain uses TRBV27 and TRBJ1-3, with TRBD1 identical over 7 bases. Germline CDR1 and CDR2: MNHEY and SMNVEV (reference sequence). Trimming took 6 bases from V and 7 from J; bases not matched to a gene: 9. The CDR3 length is 14 residues. This CDR3 is CASRPTGSWNTIYF. The DNA for the CDR3 is TGTGCCAGCAGGCCGACAGGGTCATGGAACACCATATATTTT.

This chain links TRBV6-5 with TRBJ1-5; D remains unclear. V was shortened by 5 bases and J by 4 bases, with 15 bases between the two germline ends. Germline lookup yields CDR1 MNHEY and CDR2 SVGAGI. The CDR3 length is 15 residues. DNA of the CDR3: TGTGCCAGCAGTCTTGACCGGACTTCTAATCAGCCCCAGCATTTT. It translates to CASSLDRTSNQPQHF.

This chain joins TRBV7-9 and TRBJ1-1, with D perhaps TRBD1 (5 bases). Germline V CDR1 and CDR2: SEHNR, FQNEAQ (reference sequence). This CDR3 has 13 residues. Deletions cut 2 bases from V and 9 bases from J, with 13 bases between. The CDR3 DNA follows: TGTGCCAGCAGCTTAACAGGTCAAGCCCAAGCTTTCTTT. This translates into CASSLTGQAQAFF.

The chain carries TRBV19 and TRBJ1-4; D remains ambiguous. Germline V gene data show CDR1 as LNHDA and CDR2 as SQIVND (reference sequence). This CDR3 has 14 amino acids. With 4 bases removed from V and 8 bases from J, the gap between germline ends came to 14 bases. CDR3 loop: CASSTGGPDEKLFF. CDR3 nucleotides: TGTGCCAGTAGTACCGGAGGCCCTGACGAAAAACTGTTTTTT.

This sequence joins TRBV28 and TRBJ1-1; TRBD1 might be the D (5 bases). Germline CDR1 reads MDHEN; CDR2 reads SYDVKM. Trimming pared 6 bases from V and 10 bases from J, leaving 18 bases between. The CDR3 is 13 residues long. The DNA for the CDR3 is TGTGCCAGCAGCTCAAGGGGCGGTGGGGTAGCTTTCTTT. This codes for CASSSRGGGVAFF.

The V gene is TRBV19, the J gene TRBJ2-7, with TRBD1 matching 8 bases. Losses at the gene ends were 5 bases for V and 1 base for J; bases not matched to a gene: 1. This CDR3 has 13 residues. Germline V gives CDR1 LNHDA, CDR2 SQIVND (reference sequence). Here the CDR3 DNA reads TGTGCCAGTAGTCGGGACAGGTCCTACGAGCAGTACTTC. Amino acid sequence: CASSRDRSYEQYF.

This chain connects TRBV11-2 to TRBJ2-1; D perhaps matches TRBD1 (6 bases). Germline loops: CDR1 SGHAT, CDR2 FQNNGV. V lost 0 bases and J 1 base, leaving 7 bases between the germline ends. There are 15 residues in the CDR3. The CDR3 DNA reads TGTGCCAGCAGCTTAGATCAGGGGTCCTACAATGAGCAGTTCTTC. As protein: CASSLDQGSYNEQFF. The full variable domain, in which reference TRBV11-2 and TRBJ2-1 provide the parts outside the CDR3, is EAGVAQSPRYKIIEKRQSVAFWCNPISGHATLYWYQQILGQGPKLLIQFQNNGVVDDSQLPKDRFSAERLKGVDSTLKIQPAKLEDSAVYLCASSLDQGSYNEQFFGPGTRLTVL.

Only one count was recorded for this clone. The gene calls are TRBV6-4 and TRBJ2-2, with D tentatively TRBD1 (6 bases). Germline values: CDR1 MRHNA, CDR2 SNTAGT. The CDR3 covers 13 residues. V shed 6 bases and J shed 6 bases, with 11 bases lying between them. The CDR3 is CASSEQGSGELFF. CDR3 nucleotide sequence: TGTGCCAGCAGCGAACAGGGATCCGGGGAGCTGTTTTTT.

The chain combines TRBV18 with TRBJ2-4; maybe TRBD1 (6 bases). Looked up from germline, CDR1 is KGHSH and CDR2 is LQKENI. With 1 base removed from V and 1 base from J, the gap between germline ends came to 14 bases. The CDR3 consists of 17 residues. DNA of the CDR3: TGTGCCAGCTCACCACTTCCAGGGGCCTCGGCCAAAAACATTCAGTACTTC. This encodes CASSPLPGASAKNIQYF.

The V gene is TRBV25-1, the J gene TRBJ1-2, with D possibly matching TRBD1 (6 bases). V dropped 5 bases and J dropped 5 bases, with 18 bases sitting between them. The CDR3 runs to 15 residues. Germline CDR1 is MGHDK and CDR2 is SYGVNS. The CDR3: CASSPRGTGSYGYTF. CDR3 coding DNA: TGTGCCAGCAGTCCGAGGGGTACAGGGTCTTATGGCTACACCTTC.

J is TRBJ1-1 and V is TRBV2; D gene unclear. The CDR3 length is 11 residues. V lost 11 bases, J lost 6 bases, and 13 bases lay in between. From germline, CDR1 is SNHLY and CDR2 FYNNEI. The CDR3 DNA sequence: TGTGCCGGCTCTAGCTGGGCTGAAGCTTTCTTT. Translation gives CAGSSWAEAFF.

CDR3 sequence: CASSVSRTNSPLHF. CDR3 coding DNA: TGTGCCAGCAGCGTAAGCCGGACAAATTCACCCCTCCACTTT. The genes are TRBV2 and TRBJ1-6; D might be TRBD1 (5 bases). Between the trimmed V and J ends, which lost 6 bases and 7 bases, there was a span of 13 bases. The CDR3 runs 14 residues. The germline CDR1 and CDR2 sequences are SNHLY and FYNNEI.

This clone appeared a few times. The chain couples TRBV5-1 to TRBJ1-1; possibly TRBD1 for D (6 bases). The CDR3 totals 13 residues. V shed 4 bases and J shed 7 bases, with 14 bases lying between them. Germline values: CDR1 SGHRS, CDR2 YFSETQ. CDR3 in amino acids: CASSASGTNEAFF. CDR3 coding DNA: TGCGCCAGCAGCGCTAGTGGGACAAATGAAGCTTTCTTT.

This clone was counted a single time. This chain uses TRBV6-5 with TRBJ1-5, with 10 bases fitting TRBD1. The CDR3 is 14 amino acids. V was clipped by 5 bases and J by 3 bases; unmatched bases: 1. The germline CDR1 and CDR2 sequences are MNHEY and SVGAGI. The CDR3 region has the DNA TGTGCCAGCAGTCGACAGGGGGCCAATCAGCCCCAGCATTTT. Translating it yields CASSRQGANQPQHF.